The present TCR beta chain was sequenced within a study of immune evolution from preneoplasia to lung adenocarcinoma (dated by TCRdb to about 2021). About the study as a whole: Immune contexture across lung adenocarcinoma precursors and invasive adenocarcinoma was profiled using immune gene expression, TCR sequencing and multiplex immunofluorescence. Resected precursor lesions (AAH, AIS, MIA) and invasive adenocarcinomas were each compared against paired morphologically normal lung tissue. The sample size was set by how many specimens were available, not by a prior power calculation. The immune data were integrated with whole exome sequencing and methylation data from the same cohort of nodules. The overall cohort comprised around 48 patients with pulmonary nodules who underwent surgical resection. TCR sequencing data came from 50 to 55 patients. The study reported that around 100 samples were used for TCR sequencing. Class I HLA alleles were inferred from exome data with POLYSOLVER, and allele-specific HLA loss was detected with LOHHLA. Findings and caveats that apply to the study as a whole: The findings were based on association rather than direct causation, and larger cohorts with long-term follow-up and longitudinal biopsies were deemed needed. Normal lung had the highest top T cell clone frequencies, which appeared to decline progressively from AAH through AIS, MIA and invasive adenocarcinoma. Clonality was highest in normal lung, while later-stage lesions appeared to show lower clonality but higher T cell density and diversity. Because all patients were from Japan and China, applicability to Western populations was uncertain.

Worth noting for this clone: Its cognate antigen has yet to be identified. No much larger clonotype is one base removed from it; base qualities were not supplied.

Using the immunoSEQ hsTCRbeta Kit, TCR beta CDR3 regions were sequenced from DNA. In the authors' own workflow: The ImmunoSEQ Analyzer was used to analyse the TCR sequencing data. T cell clonality was defined as 1 minus Pielou's evenness computed on productive rearrangements. The inverse Simpson index, applied to productive templates, was used to measure T cell diversity. T cell density was defined as TCR beta template counts normalized to usable DNA, with usable DNA estimated by amplifying and sequencing housekeeping genes. TCR metrics were compared across histologic stages using two-sided Kruskal-Wallis tests. TCRdb holds this immuneACCESS table with in-frame rearrangements only. Some clones are missing; in checked studies, unresolved V genes explain under half, and the rest has no known cause. The V and J calls and clone size come from that table; D and trimming were worked out from the DNA. This sample comprises about 8,000 clones, 78% of them detected only once. 6.5% to 9% of the sample rests with the top ten.

V loses 7 bases of germline sequence and J loses 6 bases, and the interval between the two ends is 13 bases. The germline V gene encodes CDR1 WSHSY and CDR2 SAAADI. The CDR3 goes from the cysteine to the phenylalanine over 13 residues. Of all the DNA, just the CDR3 is kept, 39 bases in frame from base 1. Between the mid-2010s and the late 2010s, the patients underwent resection in either Japan or China. Histologic diagnosis of each case was confirmed independently by two lung cancer pathologists on H&E slides. DNA was isolated from FFPE tissue using the AllPrep DNA/RNA FFPE Kit. Here the chain combines TRBV10-2 and TRBJ2-1; a confident D gene designation cannot be given. Sequenced: FFPE adjacent normal lung tissue. The origin of this receptor is a person between 65 and 80 years old with lung adenocarcinoma. The DNA reads as follows: TGCGCCAGCACTCCGGTCTGGGGCAATGAGCAGTTCTTC. This translates into CASTPVWGNEQFF.